The 17 T cell receptor beta chains listed next were all sequenced from one sample in a study of PD-L1 blockade in urothelial cancer. Regarding time point: pretreatment peripheral blood. Some clones are missing from TCRdb's copy, which holds only in-frame ones; the method was immunoSEQ multiplex PCR. The sample shows about 49,000 clones, approximately 85% of them seen only once. Material: PBMCs, obtained around atezolizumab (anti-PD-L1) treatment. The receptors were sampled from a man aged 70 or older with urothelial cancer.

This chain joins TRBV19 and TRBJ2-6; D unresolved. The CDR3 runs 13 residues. From germline, CDR1 is LNHDA and CDR2 SQIVND (reference sequence). Trimming took 6 bases from V and 0 from J, leaving 3 bases between them. The CDR3 spells CASSSSGANVLTF. As DNA, the CDR3 is TGTGCCAGTAGCAGCTCTGGGGCCAACGTCCTGACTTTC.

The J gene is TRBJ2-7, the V gene TRBV5-5, with 8 bases lining up with TRBD2. J lost 2 bases, V lost 4 bases, and 8 bases had no gene match. Germline CDR1 reads SGHKS; CDR2 reads YYEKEE (reference sequence). The CDR3 totals 15 residues. CDR3 in DNA: TGTGCCAGCAGCCAAGGACTAGCCGTCACCTACGAGCAGTACTTC. It translates to CASSQGLAVTYEQYF.

The V gene is TRBV19, the J gene TRBJ2-5, with D tentatively TRBD2 (5 bases). V was pared by 3 bases and J by 4 bases, with 9 bases between. The CDR3 loop spans 13 amino acids. Germline V gives CDR1 LNHDA, CDR2 SQIVND (reference sequence). The chain's CDR3 is CASSMRVGETQYF. The CDR3 bases are TGTGCCAGTAGTATGAGGGTGGGAGAGACCCAGTACTTC.

V gene TRBV30 combines with J gene TRBJ2-3; D unresolved. The CDR3 consists of 14 residues. Per the germline V gene, CDR1 is GTSNPN and CDR2 is SVGIG (reference sequence). With 2 bases removed from V and 4 bases from J, the gap between germline ends came to 13 bases. CDR3 sequence reads: CAWSKLPSADTQYF. The DNA of the CDR3 is TGTGCCTGGAGTAAACTACCATCCGCAGATACGCAGTATTTT.

This sequence joins TRBV27 and TRBJ2-1; 7 bases align to TRBD2. Germline CDR1 MNHEY, CDR2 SMNVEV (reference sequence). This CDR3 has 18 amino acids. The J segment lost 7 bases and the V segment lost 0 bases, leaving 15 bases of the junction unmatched. The CDR3 DNA is TGTGCCAGCAGTTTATCGACGTCAACCAGCGGGGTGGGGAATGAGCAGTTCTTC. It yields the protein CASSLSTSTSGVGNEQFF.

CDR3 region: CASSPFTSGSSYEQYF. For the CDR3, the DNA is TGTGCCAGCAGTCCCTTTACTAGCGGGAGCTCCTACGAGCAGTACTTC. This chain joins TRBV5-4 and TRBJ2-7, with TRBD2 matching over 11 bases. Germline CDR1 is SGHNT and CDR2 is YYREEE (reference sequence). The CDR3 covers 16 residues. The ends lost 5 bases at V and 0 bases at J; junction bases unmatched: 7. Drawing the rest from reference TRBV5-4 and TRBJ2-7, the complete variable domain is ETGVTQSPTHLIKTRGQQVTLRCSSQSGHNTVSWYQQALGQGPQFIFQYYREEENGRGNFPPRFSGLQFPNYSSELNVNALELDDSALYLCASSPFTSGSSYEQYFGPGTRLTVT.

CDR3 residues: CATAGTRADTQYF. In DNA, the CDR3 is TGTGCCACCGCCGGGACTAGAGCAGATACGCAGTATTTT. This chain links TRBV7-3 with TRBJ2-3; TRBD2 aligns across 8 bases. Trimming removed 10 bases from V and 4 bases from J; junction bases left unmatched: 7. This CDR3 is 13 amino acids long. CDR1 is SGHTA and CDR2 is FQGTGA in the germline V gene.

The chain couples TRBV29-1 to TRBJ2-1, with D possibly matching TRBD2 (5 bases). Trimming pared 0 bases from V and 2 bases from J, leaving 14 bases between. The CDR3 extends over 16 amino acids. Per germline, CDR1 SQVTM and CDR2 ANQGSEA. This chain's CDR3 is CSVEDPARATYNEQFF. The DNA for the CDR3 is TGCAGCGTTGAAGATCCGGCGAGGGCAACCTACAATGAGCAGTTCTTC.

This sequence joins TRBV5-1 and TRBJ2-7, with TRBD1 identical over 12 bases. The CDR3 length is 16 residues. Germline trimming cut 3 bases from V and 4 bases from J; bases unmatched to any gene: 8. CDR1 and CDR2 from the germline V gene are SGHRS and YFSETQ. Here the CDR3 reads CASSSEGTGGGYEQYF. CDR3 DNA: TGCGCCAGCAGCTCCGAGGGGACAGGGGGCGGGTACGAGCAGTACTTC.

J is TRBJ2-7 and V is TRBV19; 10 bases align to TRBD1. V dropped 8 bases and J dropped 5; count of bases not matched to a gene: 9. CDR3 length: 14 residues. In germline, CDR1 is LNHDA, CDR2 SQIVND (reference sequence). The CDR3 sequence is CASRLRDRGDEQYF. The CDR3 region has the DNA TGTGCCAGTCGACTCCGGGACAGGGGCGACGAGCAGTACTTC.

This rearrangement joins TRBV9 to TRBJ1-2, with TRBD1 as a possible D gene (5 bases). Trimming left V 2 bases short and J 0 bases short, with 11 bases between. The CDR3 covers 15 residues. Germline loops: CDR1 SGDLS, CDR2 YYNGEE. CDR3 region: CASSVTGTANYGYTF. The CDR3 coding sequence is TGTGCCAGCAGCGTTACAGGTACAGCTAACTATGGCTACACCTTC.

The rearrangement uses TRBV9 and TRBJ2-1, with 11 bases that match TRBD2. V shed 0 bases, J shed 7 bases, and the junction held 9 bases outside the gene matches. The CDR3 extends over 17 amino acids. CDR1 and CDR2 (germline): SGDLS, YYNGEE. The CDR3 DNA is TGTGCCAGCAGCGTAGGCTTCGGACTAGCGGGTCTAAATGAGCAGTTCTTC. Protein: CASSVGFGLAGLNEQFF.

The chain is built from TRBV27 and TRBJ2-7; tentatively, D is TRBD1 (6 bases). CDR1 is MNHEY and CDR2 is SMNVEV in the germline V gene (reference sequence). The CDR3 has 13 amino acids. V lost 4 bases to trimming and J lost 5 bases, with 12 bases between them. In DNA form, the CDR3 reads TGTGCCAGCAGTTCCAACAGGGTCCACGAGCAGTACTTC. The encoded protein is CASSSNRVHEQYF.

The J gene is TRBJ2-1, the V gene TRBV4-2, with TRBD1 as a possible D gene (6 bases). Trimming took 2 bases from V and 5 from J, leaving 16 bases between them. Germline CDR1 LGHNA, CDR2 YNFKEQ. The CDR3 is made up of 16 amino acids. The CDR3, as DNA: TGTGCCAGCAGCCAACCCGGCAGGGGTAGAGACAATGAGCAGTTCTTC. It translates to CASSQPGRGRDNEQFF.

The chain carries TRBV5-1 and TRBJ1-1, with 8 nucleotides matching TRBD1. Trimming removed 4 bases from V and 2 bases from J; junction bases left unmatched: 4. Germline CDR1 reads SGHRS; CDR2 reads YFSETQ. The CDR3 has 14 residues. The CDR3: CASSQGTGNTEAFF. CDR3 coding DNA: TGCGCCAGCAGCCAGGGGACAGGAAACACTGAAGCTTTCTTT. Full variable domain (missing parts from reference TRBV5-1 and TRBJ1-1): KAGVTQTPRYLIKTRGQQVTLSCSPISGHRSVSWYQQTPGQGLQFLFEYFSETQRNKGNFPGRFSGRQFSNSRSEMNVSTLELGDSALYLCASSQGTGNTEAFFGQGTRLTVV.

V and J are TRBV2 and TRBJ2-2, with 8 bases matching TRBD1. Germline CDR1 SNHLY, CDR2 FYNNEI. The J segment lost 2 bases and the V segment lost 6 bases, leaving 8 bases of the junction unmatched. This CDR3 is built from 16 residues. CDR3 in DNA: TGTGCCAGCAGCGGACAGGGCCCAGAAAACACCGGGGAGCTGTTTTTT. This translates into CASSGQGPENTGELFF.

The gene calls are TRBV6-1 and TRBJ2-1; D might be TRBD2 (7 bases). CDR3 length: 12 amino acids. Per germline, CDR1 MNHNS and CDR2 SASEGT. The CDR3 sequence is CPEGGAGNEQFF. In DNA, the CDR3 is TGTCCTGAAGGGGGGGCGGGCAATGAGCAGTTCTTC.